This paragraph covers one T cell receptor (beta chain) sequence. The ends lost 1 base at V and 2 bases at J; junction bases unmatched: 13. The CDR3 sequence is 20 residues long. The germline gives CDR1 MDHEN, CDR2 SYDVKM. In the authors' methods: Estimation of nucleated cell counts relied on the amplification of reference gene primers. TCRdb's table, derived via immunoSEQ multiplex PCR, lists solely in-frame clones and lacks some. V, J and clone size are taken as reported in that table, and D and trimming were inferred from the DNA itself. The repertoire has some 110,000 clones, 84% of them found once; the top ten carry under 30%. This sample stems from a study of blood T cell repertoires in COVID-19. About the research overall: Acute and convalescent COVID-19 samples came from the United States, Italy and Spain. In each case, the material was cDNA or gDNA derived from T cells, B-cell-depleted T cells, or PBMCs.

V gene TRBV28 combines with J gene TRBJ2-7; TRBD2 aligns across 14 bases. Input material: peripheral blood. This receptor was identified in a man in his 60s with acute or convalescent COVID-19. Written as DNA, the CDR3 is TGTGCCAGCAGTTTATTCTCCGGGACTAGCGGGAGAGTGGGGACCTACGAGCAGTACTTC. This codes for CASSLFSGTSGRVGTYEQYF. The variable domain in full, completed from reference TRBV28 and TRBJ2-7, reads DVKVTQSSRYLVKRTGEKVFLECVQDMDHENMFWYRQDPGLGLRLIYFSYDVKMKEKGDIPEGYSVSREKKERFSLILESASTNQTSMYLCASSLFSGTSGRVGTYEQYFGPGTRLTVT.